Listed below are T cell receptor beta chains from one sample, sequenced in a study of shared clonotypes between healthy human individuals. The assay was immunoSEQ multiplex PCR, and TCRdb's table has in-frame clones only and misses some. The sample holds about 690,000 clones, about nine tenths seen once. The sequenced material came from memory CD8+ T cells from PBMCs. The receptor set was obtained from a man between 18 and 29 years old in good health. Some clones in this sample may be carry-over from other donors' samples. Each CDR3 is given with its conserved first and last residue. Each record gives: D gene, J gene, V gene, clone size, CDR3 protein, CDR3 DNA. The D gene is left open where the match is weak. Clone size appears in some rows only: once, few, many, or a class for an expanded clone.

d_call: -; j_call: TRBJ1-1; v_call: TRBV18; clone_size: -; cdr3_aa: CASSPRPRGRNTEAFF; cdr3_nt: TGTGCCAGCTCACCACGACCCAGGGGAAGGAACACTGAAGCTTTCTTT
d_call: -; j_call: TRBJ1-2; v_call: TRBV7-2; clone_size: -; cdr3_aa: CASSPHREGLYGYTF; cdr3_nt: TGTGCCAGCAGCCCCCACAGGGAAGGGTTATATGGCTACACCTTC
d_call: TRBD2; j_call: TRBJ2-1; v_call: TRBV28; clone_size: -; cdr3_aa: CASSPRAQGTSGREPNNEQFF; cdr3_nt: TGTGCCAGCAGTCCTAGGGCCCAAGGGACTAGCGGGAGGGAACCCAACAATGAGCAGTTCTTC
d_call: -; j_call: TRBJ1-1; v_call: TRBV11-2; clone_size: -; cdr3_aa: CASSLAGRTEAFF; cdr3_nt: TGTGCCAGCAGCTTAGCAGGGAGAACTGAAGCTTTCTTT
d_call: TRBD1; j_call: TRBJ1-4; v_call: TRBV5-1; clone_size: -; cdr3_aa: CASSLARTGSNEKLFF; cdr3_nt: TGCGCCAGCAGCTTGGCGAGGACAGGGTCTAATGAAAAACTGTTTTTT
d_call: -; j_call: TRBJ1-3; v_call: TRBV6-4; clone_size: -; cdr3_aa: CARRKQGNSGNTIYF; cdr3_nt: TGTGCCAGAAGAAAACAGGGAAACTCTGGAAACACCATATATTTT
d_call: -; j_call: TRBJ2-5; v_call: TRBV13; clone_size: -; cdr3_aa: CASSLGPPTGSQETQYF; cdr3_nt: TGTGCCAGCAGCTTAGGCCCTCCGACGGGCAGCCAAGAGACCCAGTACTTC
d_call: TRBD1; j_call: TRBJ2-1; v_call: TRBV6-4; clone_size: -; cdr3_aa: CASSQGAGYEQFF; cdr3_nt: TGTGCCAGCAGTCAGGGGGCTGGCTATGAGCAGTTCTTC
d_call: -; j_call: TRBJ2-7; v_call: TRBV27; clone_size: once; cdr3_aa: CASSPRGGTEQYF; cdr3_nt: TGTGCCAGCAGCCCCAGGGGAGGGACCGAGCAGTACTTC
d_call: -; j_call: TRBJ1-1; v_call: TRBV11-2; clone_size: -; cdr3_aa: CASSLAFRFLNTEAFF; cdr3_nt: TGTGCCAGCAGCTTAGCCTTCCGGTTCCTGAACACTGAAGCTTTCTTT
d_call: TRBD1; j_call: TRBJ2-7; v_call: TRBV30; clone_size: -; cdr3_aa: CAWSFHSRGQGYEQYF; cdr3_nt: TGTGCCTGGAGTTTCCACAGCAGGGGGCAGGGTTACGAGCAGTACTTC
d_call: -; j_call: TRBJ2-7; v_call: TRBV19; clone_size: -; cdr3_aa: CASSPGGSYEQYF; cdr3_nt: TGTGCCAGTAGCCCCGGCGGATCCTACGAGCAGTACTTC
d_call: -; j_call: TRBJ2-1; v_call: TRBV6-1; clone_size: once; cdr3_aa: CASSEMTRVNNEQFF; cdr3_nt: TGTGCCAGCAGTGAAATGACCAGAGTTAACAATGAGCAGTTCTTC
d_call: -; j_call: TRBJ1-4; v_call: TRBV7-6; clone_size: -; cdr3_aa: CASSPRTANEKLFF; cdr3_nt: TGTGCCAGCAGCCCCCGGACGGCAAATGAAAAACTGTTTTTT
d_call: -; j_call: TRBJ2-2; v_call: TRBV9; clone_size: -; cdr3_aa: CASSVYRVDGELFF; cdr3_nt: TGTGCCAGCAGCGTATACAGGGTCGACGGGGAGCTGTTTTTT
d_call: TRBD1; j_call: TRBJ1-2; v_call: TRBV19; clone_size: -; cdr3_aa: CASSPMTGGAFGYTF; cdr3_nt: TGTGCCAGTAGTCCGATGACAGGGGGCGCGTTCGGCTACACCTTC
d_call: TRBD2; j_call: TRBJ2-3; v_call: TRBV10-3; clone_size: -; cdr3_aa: CAISDPPASGSTDTQYF; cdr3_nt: TGTGCCATCAGTGACCCCCCGGCTAGCGGGAGCACAGATACGCAGTATTTT
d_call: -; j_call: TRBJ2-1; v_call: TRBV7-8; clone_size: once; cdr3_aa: CASSLLSAGTAYNEQFF; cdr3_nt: TGTGCCAGCAGCTTACTATCCGCGGGAACCGCCTACAATGAGCAGTTCTTC
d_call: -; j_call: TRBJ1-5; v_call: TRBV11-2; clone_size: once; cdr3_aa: CASSLAAIEGQPQHF; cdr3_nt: TGTGCCAGCAGCTTGGCAGCCATAGAGGGTCAGCCCCAGCATTTT
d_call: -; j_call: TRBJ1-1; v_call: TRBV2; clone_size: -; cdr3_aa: CASSEEEGRRAFF; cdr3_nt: TGTGCCAGCAGTGAAGAGGAGGGACGACGGGCTTTCTTT
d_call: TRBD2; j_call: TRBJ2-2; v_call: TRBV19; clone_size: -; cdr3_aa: CASRESSGGNTGELFF; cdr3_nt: TGTGCCAGTAGAGAATCTAGCGGGGGGAACACCGGGGAGCTGTTTTTT
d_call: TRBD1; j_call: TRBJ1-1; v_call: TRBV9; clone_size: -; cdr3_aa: CASSVVGGAGTEAFF; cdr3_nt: TGTGCCAGCAGCGTAGTAGGGGGCGCGGGCACTGAAGCTTTCTTT
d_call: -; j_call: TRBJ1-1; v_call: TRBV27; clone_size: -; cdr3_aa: CASSLGGGTEAFF; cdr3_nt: TGTGCCAGCAGTTTAGGGGGGGGAACTGAAGCTTTCTTT
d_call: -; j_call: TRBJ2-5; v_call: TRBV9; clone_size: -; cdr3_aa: CASSVFGTHQETQYF; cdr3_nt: TGTGCCAGCAGCGTATTCGGGACCCACCAAGAGACCCAGTACTTC
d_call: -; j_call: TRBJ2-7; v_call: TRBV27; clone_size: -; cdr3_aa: CASSPRVGGSYEQYF; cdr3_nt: TGTGCCAGCAGCCCCAGGGTAGGGGGCTCCTACGAGCAGTACTTC
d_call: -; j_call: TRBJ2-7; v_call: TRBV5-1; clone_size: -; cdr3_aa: CASSLLGGAQPYEQYF; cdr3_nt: TGCGCCAGCAGTCTTTTGGGGGGAGCCCAACCCTACGAGCAGTACTTC
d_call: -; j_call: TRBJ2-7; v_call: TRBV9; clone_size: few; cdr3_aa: CASSEIGESSYEQYF; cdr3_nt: TGTGCCAGCAGCGAGATCGGGGAGAGTTCCTACGAGCAGTACTTC
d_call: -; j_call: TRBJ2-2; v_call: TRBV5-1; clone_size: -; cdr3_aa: CASSWTVERTGELFF; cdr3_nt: TGCGCCAGCAGCTGGACGGTTGAACGGACCGGGGAGCTGTTTTTT
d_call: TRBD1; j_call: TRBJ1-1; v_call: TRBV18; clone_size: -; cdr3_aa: CATSLDRGWTEAFF; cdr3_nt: TGTGCCACCTCACTGGACAGGGGGTGGACTGAAGCTTTCTTT
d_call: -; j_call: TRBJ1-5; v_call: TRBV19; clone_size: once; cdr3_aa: CASMFRLSTNQPQHF; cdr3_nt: TGTGCCAGTATGTTTCGCCTCAGTACAAATCAGCCCCAGCATTTT
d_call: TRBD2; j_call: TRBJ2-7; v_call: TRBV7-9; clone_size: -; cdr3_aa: CASSGTSGSPGEQYF; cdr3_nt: TGTGCCAGCAGCGGGACTAGCGGGAGTCCAGGCGAGCAGTACTTC
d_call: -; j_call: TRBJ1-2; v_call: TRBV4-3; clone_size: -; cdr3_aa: CASSPGTSYGYTF; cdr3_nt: TGCGCCAGCAGCCCAGGGACATCCTATGGCTACACCTTC
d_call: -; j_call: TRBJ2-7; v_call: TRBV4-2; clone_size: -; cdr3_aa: CASSQDRYVKIRGGEQYF; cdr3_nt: TGTGCCAGCAGCCAAGACCGATATGTAAAAATCAGGGGTGGCGAGCAGTACTTC
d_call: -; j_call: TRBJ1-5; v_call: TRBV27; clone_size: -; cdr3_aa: CASSLGGALQPQHF; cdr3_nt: TGTGCCAGCAGTTTAGGGGGGGCCCTTCAGCCCCAGCATTTT
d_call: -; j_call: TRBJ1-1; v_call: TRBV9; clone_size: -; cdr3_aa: CASSVARNTEAFF; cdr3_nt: TGTGCCAGCAGCGTAGCCAGGAACACTGAAGCTTTCTTT
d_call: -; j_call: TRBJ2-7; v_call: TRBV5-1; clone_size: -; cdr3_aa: CASRNLPWVLSYEQYF; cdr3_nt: TGCGCCAGCAGAAACCTACCCTGGGTTTTGAGCTACGAGCAGTACTTC
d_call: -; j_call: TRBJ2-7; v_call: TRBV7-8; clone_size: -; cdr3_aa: CASSLALESYEQYF; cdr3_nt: TGTGCCAGCAGCTTAGCGTTAGAATCCTACGAGCAGTACTTC
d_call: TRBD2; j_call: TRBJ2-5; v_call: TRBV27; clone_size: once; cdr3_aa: CASSLSGRDSQETQYF; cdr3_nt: TGTGCCAGCAGTTTATCTGGGAGGGACTCCCAAGAGACCCAGTACTTC
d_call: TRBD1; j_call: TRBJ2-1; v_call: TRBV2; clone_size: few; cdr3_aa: CATPRQGPEQFF; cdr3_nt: TGTGCCACCCCAAGACAGGGCCCTGAGCAGTTCTTC
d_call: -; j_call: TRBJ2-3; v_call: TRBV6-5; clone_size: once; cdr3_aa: CASNRGAGDTQYF; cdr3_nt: TGTGCCAGCAATCGGGGGGCAGGAGATACGCAGTATTTT